This T cell receptor beta chain came from a study of shared clonotypes between healthy human individuals. CDR3 length equals 17 residues. V was clipped by 6 bases and J by 7 bases; unmatched bases: 16. Per the germline V gene, CDR1 is PRHDT and CDR2 is FYEKMQ (reference sequence). Profiling relied on immunoSEQ multiplex PCR, and the TCRdb table lists in-frame clones only, not all of them. The data hold fewer than 1.8 million clones, with approximately 98.5% observed a single time. As to this clone: Its target is unknown.

Study conclusions and caveats: A reduction in generation probabilities was seen for non-shared clonotypes relative to those shared by all four donors. The sole specimen, blood, was sampled, and tissue repertoires likely differ. A limitation of the genetic and exposure-history diversity represented arose from few donors. Estimated richness values were generally larger in naive subsets than in memory subsets.

The V gene is TRBV13, the J gene TRBJ2-1; TRBD1 matches 9 bases. This TCR came from a man aged 25-40 years in good health. Sequencing was done on a sample of naive CD4+ T cells sorted from blood. Indicated subset: CD45RA+ positively selected. The CDR3, as DNA: TGTGCCAGCAGTCGAGCGCTCGGGGGGACAGGGTGGAATGAGCAGTTCTTC. Its protein is CASSRALGGTGWNEQFF.